The 27 T cell receptor beta chains given below trace back to one sample, sequenced in a study of spatial heterogeneity in lung cancer. Noted time point: blood at routine non-recurrence follow-up after resection. TCRdb re-called the 5' RACE reads through MiXCR, storing one row per CDR3 protein. The sample yields fewer than 100,000 distinct CDR3 sequences, roughly a fifth seen once. Material: PBMCs, obtained at follow-up. The source is a male donor with early-stage non-small cell lung cancer.

This clonotype appeared a few times. The chain employs TRBV19 and TRBJ1-2; perhaps TRBD1 as D (5 bases). The length of the CDR3 is 18 residues. Germline-derived CDR1 and CDR2 are LNHDA and SQIVND (reference sequence). Trimming removed 7 bases from V and 4 bases from J, with 28 bases in between. Written as DNA, the CDR3 is TGTGCCAGTACCTCTCCCGGGGGTGGCAGGAACGCCCTCTATGGCTACACCTTC. This sequence encodes CASTSPGGGRNALYGYTF.

The V call is TRBV7-9, the J call TRBJ1-1; no clear D gene. Germline V lookup: CDR1 SEHNR, CDR2 FQNEAQ (reference sequence). The CDR3 consists of 11 residues. V shed 7 bases and J shed 5 bases, with 8 bases lying between them. DNA of the CDR3: TGTGCCAGCACACCCACAACTGAAGCTTTCTTT. Residues: CASTPTTEAFF.

This clonotype was seen only a few times. This sequence joins TRBV20-1 and TRBJ2-7, with 12 bases that match TRBD1. There are 14 residues in the CDR3. Trimming took 6 bases from V and 7 from J; bases not matched to a gene: 10. Per the germline V gene, CDR1 is DFQATT and CDR2 is SNEGSKA (reference sequence). As DNA, the CDR3 is TGCAGTGCACTTCCCGGGACAGGGGGCGTAGAGCAGTACTTC. It translates to CSALPGTGGVEQYF.

This clonotype was detected only once. It may be a read error: a sequence one base away is much more abundant. The V call is TRBV7-6, the J call TRBJ2-3; D could derive from TRBD1 or TRBD2 (6 bases each). V was pared by 3 bases and J by 4 bases, with 8 bases between. From germline, CDR1 is SGHVS and CDR2 FNYEAQ. CDR3 length: 13 residues. This CDR3 reads CASSFRGPDTQYF. The CDR3 DNA sequence: TGTGCCAGCAGCTTCCGGGGGCCAGATACGCAGTATTTT.

This clonotype was counted a few times. This chain connects TRBV9 to TRBJ1-4, with no clear D. The CDR3 consists of 13 residues. Per the germline V gene, CDR1 is SGDLS and CDR2 is YYNGEE. The V end was cut by 4 bases, the J end by 4 bases, with 8 bases between. CDR3 sequence (DNA): TGTGCCAGCAGCTCCAGCCTTAATGAAAAACTGTTTTTT. As protein: CASSSSLNEKLFF. The complete variable domain, with remaining parts taken from reference TRBV9 and TRBJ1-4, reads DSGVTQTPKHLITATGQRVTLRCSPRSGDLSVYWYQQSLDQGLQFLIQYYNGEERAKGNILERFSAQQFPDLHSELNLSSLELGDSALYFCASSSSLNEKLFFGSGTQLSVL.

V usage is TRBV7-3 and J usage is TRBJ2-3, with 12 bases identical to TRBD2. The ends lost 6 bases at V and 1 base at J; junction bases unmatched: 5. CDR3 size: 16 residues. Germline assignment: CDR1 SGHTA and CDR2 FQGTGA. CDR3 DNA: TGTGCCAGCAGGCTAGCGGGAGGGCCCCGCACAGATACGCAGTATTTT. It yields the protein CASRLAGGPRTDTQYF.

The rearrangement joins TRBV20-1 to TRBJ1-5; D may be TRBD1 (5 bases). This CDR3 has 15 residues. Germline lookup yields CDR1 DFQATT and CDR2 SNEGSKA (reference sequence). Between the trimmed V and J ends, which lost 7 bases and 2 bases, there was a span of 18 bases. The CDR3 loop is CSVPSGGARNQPQHF. The CDR3 nucleotides are TGCAGTGTCCCTAGCGGGGGAGCGCGCAATCAGCCCCAGCATTTT.

V is TRBV27 and J is TRBJ1-5, with 7 bases aligning to TRBD1. V shed 4 bases and J 1 base; nucleotides not matched to a gene: 1. Germline V gives CDR1 MNHEY, CDR2 SMNVEV (reference sequence). The CDR3 is made up of 14 amino acids. The CDR3 sequence: CASSSDRSNQPQHF. The CDR3 bases are TGTGCCAGCAGTTCGGACAGGAGCAATCAGCCCCAGCATTTT.

This clonotype has only a few counts. The chain combines TRBV6-1 with TRBJ2-2; TRBD1 matches 10 bases. J gave up 5 bases and V 4 bases, and 4 bases lay outside the gene matches. CDR3 length: 15 amino acids. CDR1 and CDR2 from the germline V gene are MNHNS and SASEGT. The CDR3 region is CASSGRQGATGELFF. The CDR3 DNA sequence: TGTGCCAGCAGTGGGAGACAGGGGGCGACCGGGGAGCTGTTTTTT.

This clonotype was observed at least ten times. The chain combines TRBV11-2 with TRBJ2-1; D gene ambiguous. Looked up from germline, CDR1 is SGHAT and CDR2 is FQNNGV. CDR3 length: 12 residues. V shed 1 base and J shed 11 bases, with 9 bases lying between them. The DNA for the CDR3 is TGTGCCAGCAGCTTAGTACGGGCTAAGCAGTTCTTC. Translation: CASSLVRAKQFF. The full variable domain, completed using reference TRBV11-2 and TRBJ2-1, is EAGVAQSPRYKIIEKRQSVAFWCNPISGHATLYWYQQILGQGPKLLIQFQNNGVVDDSQLPKDRFSAERLKGVDSTLKIQPAKLEDSAVYLCASSLVRAKQFFGPGTRLTVL.

This clonotype was detected a few times. The chain is built from TRBV7-8 and TRBJ2-7; D tentatively reads TRBD1 or TRBD2 (6 bases each). Germline V gives CDR1 SGHVS, CDR2 FQNEAQ. CDR3 length: 15 amino acids. Trimming shortened V by 5 bases and J by 3 bases, and 17 bases separated the two germline ends. The CDR3 DNA sequence: TGTGCCAGCAGCCCTGTAGGGGGGAGGATCTACGAGCAGTACTTC. It codes for CASSPVGGRIYEQYF.

The V and J genes are TRBV4-3 and TRBJ2-5; perhaps TRBD2 as D (6 bases). Trimming took off 2 bases at V and 0 bases at J, with 13 bases between the two ends. This CDR3 comprises 16 residues. Germline V gene lookup returns CDR1 LGHNA and CDR2 YSLEER. The CDR3 spells CASSQCRRDYQETQYF. The CDR3, as DNA: TGCGCCAGCAGCCAATGCCGCCGGGACTACCAAGAGACCCAGTACTTC.

The chain carries TRBV24-1 and TRBJ2-1; D is unclear. Germline V gene lookup returns CDR1 KGHDR and CDR2 SFDVKD. V lost 4 bases and J lost 7, with 10 bases in between. The CDR3 spans 13 residues. CDR3 protein: CATSDGVTNEQFF. Here the CDR3 DNA reads TGTGCCACCAGTGACGGCGTCACAAATGAGCAGTTCTTC.

This clonotype was counted between two and nine times. V usage is TRBV12-3 or TRBV12-4 and J usage is TRBJ2-1; no clear D. The CDR3 is 15 amino acids. V was cut by 3 bases and J by 2 bases, with 11 bases left in between. CDR3 sequence reads: CASSLGPLAYNEQFF. DNA of the CDR3: TGTGCCAGCAGTTTGGGTCCGTTGGCCTACAATGAGCAGTTCTTC.

The chain couples TRBV6-2 or TRBV6-3 to TRBJ2-5; TRBD2 agrees at 7 bases. The CDR3 covers 13 residues. CDR1 and CDR2 from the germline V gene are MNHEY and SVGEGT. V shed 6 bases and J 3 bases; nucleotides not matched to a gene: 4. For the CDR3, the DNA is TGTGCCAGCAGCCCGAGCGGGGAAGAGACCCAGTACTTC. It specifies CASSPSGEETQYF.

This clonotype is deemed medium-sized. The chain links TRBV20-1 to TRBJ1-2; TRBD1 aligns across 9 bases. Trimming at V came to 0 bases and at J to 4 bases, leaving 12 bases not matched to a gene. The V gene's germline CDR1 is DFQATT and CDR2 SNEGSKA (reference sequence). CDR3 size: 17 residues. In DNA, the CDR3 is TGCAGTGCTAGAGATGAGGGACAGGGTTGGAACGGCTATGGCTACACCTTC. Protein sequence: CSARDEGQGWNGYGYTF.

The V and J genes are TRBV11-2 and TRBJ1-2, with 7 bases that match TRBD1. V trimming: 5 bases; J trimming: 3 bases; junction bases outside the gene matches: 3. Looked up from germline, CDR1 is SGHAT and CDR2 is FQNNGV. This CDR3 is 13 amino acids long. DNA for the CDR3: TGTGCCAGCAGCCCAACAGGGGACTATGGCTACACCTTC. Translating it yields CASSPTGDYGYTF.

V gene TRBV6-1 combines with J gene TRBJ2-3, with 8 bases fitting TRBD1. Germline assignment: CDR1 MNHNS and CDR2 SASEGT. The V gene end was trimmed by 2 bases and the J gene end by 7 bases; junction bases not matched to a gene: 5. The CDR3 spans 14 residues. The CDR3 reads CASSESPGGNTQYF. CDR3 coding DNA: TGTGCCAGCAGTGAATCACCAGGGGGCAATACGCAGTATTTT.

The chain carries TRBV5-5 and TRBJ1-1; 8 bases are shared with TRBD1. The V segment lost 0 bases and the J segment 1 base; nucleotides outside the gene matches: 5. Germline-derived CDR1 and CDR2 are SGHKS and YYEKEE (reference sequence). The CDR3 loop spans 16 amino acids. The CDR3 sequence is CASSLVQGVTNTEAFF. Here the CDR3 DNA reads TGTGCCAGCAGCTTGGTACAGGGGGTTACGAACACTGAAGCTTTCTTT.

This clonotype has only a few counts. This chain links TRBV20-1 with TRBJ2-5; 7 bases align to TRBD1. V gave up 5 bases and J gave up 1 base; unmatched junction bases: 7. The CDR3 covers 14 residues. The germline V gene has CDR1 DFQATT and CDR2 SNEGSKA (reference sequence). The CDR3 DNA follows: TGCAGTGCTGAGGGGACAGCTCTCCAAGAGACCCAGTACTTC. It translates to CSAEGTALQETQYF.

In this sample, this clonotype turned up once. The gene calls are TRBV20-1 and TRBJ1-4, with D uncertain. CDR1 and CDR2 from the germline V gene are DFQATT and SNEGSKA (reference sequence). Trimming took off 4 bases at V and 0 bases at J, with 12 bases between the two ends. The CDR3 runs to 15 residues. The CDR3 spells CSATTGFTTNEKLFF. CDR3 DNA: TGCAGTGCTACCACGGGGTTTACAACTAATGAAAAACTGTTTTTT.

A remark on this clonotype: Germline and junction disagree at one end, which may indicate a read error. The chain has TRBV6-5 and TRBJ1-2; D gene ambiguous. The V gene's germline CDR1 is MNHEY and CDR2 SVGAGI. The CDR3 spans 18 residues. CDR3 amino acids: CASSYRIVVGSLNYGYSF. The CDR3 nucleotides read TGTGCCAGCAGTTACCGTATTGTTGTCGGCAGCCTAAACTATGGCTACTCCTTC.

V gene TRBV7-2 combines with J gene TRBJ2-4; 10 bases line up with TRBD2. V dropped 4 bases and J dropped 0; count of bases not matched to a gene: 9. This CDR3 comprises 18 residues. Germline V gene lookup returns CDR1 SGHTA and CDR2 FQGNSA. This CDR3 reads CASSSSSGGRLAKNIQYF. In DNA, the CDR3 is TGTGCCAGCAGCTCGTCTAGCGGGGGTAGACTAGCCAAAAACATTCAGTACTTC. The full variable domain, its missing parts supplied by reference TRBV7-2 and TRBJ2-4, is GAGVSQSPSNKVTEKGKDVELRCDPISGHTALYWYRQSLGQGLEFLIYFQGNSAPDKSGLPSDRFSAERTGGSVSTLTIQRTQQEDSAVYLCASSSSSGGRLAKNIQYFGAGTRLSVL.

The V gene is TRBV7-2, the J gene TRBJ2-1; TRBD2 agrees at 7 bases. CDR3 size: 15 residues. Germline V gene sequence: CDR1 SGHTA, CDR2 FQGNSA. With V trimmed by 5 bases and J by 7 bases, 11 bases remained unmatched. This CDR3 is CASSPSSTSRNEQFF. CDR3 nucleotides: TGTGCCAGCAGCCCGTCCTCGACTAGCCGAAATGAGCAGTTCTTC.

Ten or more counts support this clonotype. The gene calls are TRBV5-1 and TRBJ2-4, with a weak D call TRBD1 (5 bases). The V end lost 0 bases, the J end lost 6 bases, and 10 bases lay between the germline ends. Germline V gives CDR1 SGHRS, CDR2 YFSETQ. This CDR3 is built from 14 residues. The CDR3 sequence is CASSLAPGLNIQYF. In DNA form, the CDR3 reads TGCGCCAGCAGCTTGGCCCCAGGGTTAAACATTCAGTACTTC.

The chain recombines TRBV7-9 with TRBJ2-2; no reliable D call. CDR1 and CDR2 (germline): SEHNR, FQNEAQ (reference sequence). Between the trimmed V and J ends, which lost 1 base and 6 bases, there was a span of 3 bases. This CDR3 has 12 amino acids. This CDR3 reads CASSLESGELFF. CDR3 DNA sequence: TGTGCCAGCAGCTTAGAGTCCGGGGAGCTGTTTTTT.

The J gene is TRBJ1-1, the V gene TRBV25-1, with D perhaps matching TRBD1 (6 bases). V shed 6 bases and J shed 7 bases, with 12 bases lying between them. CDR3 length: 12 residues. The germline CDR1 and CDR2 sequences are MGHDK and SYGVNS. The CDR3 is CASSYLQGEAFF. The DNA of the CDR3 is TGTGCCAGCAGCTACTTACAGGGTGAAGCTTTCTTT.